The source of this T cell receptor (beta chain) is a study of technical replicates of blood from four donors. Method: immunoSEQ multiplex PCR; TCRdb's copy keeps in-frame clones and lacks some. The table has tens of thousands of clones, 93% seen once. This clone appeared once. Germline lookup yields CDR1 MNHNS and CDR2 SASEGT. V lost 0 bases to trimming and J lost 0 bases; unmatched junction nucleotides: 0. The CDR3 spans 15 residues. Sample: T cells isolated from PBMCs. The genes are TRBV6-1 and TRBJ2-7; 9 positions agree with TRBD2. The clonotype was recovered from a human donor in good health. The CDR3 nucleotides are TGTGCCAGCAGTGAAGCTAGCGGGAGCTCCTACGAGCAGTACTTC. Encoded protein: CASSEASGSSYEQYF.